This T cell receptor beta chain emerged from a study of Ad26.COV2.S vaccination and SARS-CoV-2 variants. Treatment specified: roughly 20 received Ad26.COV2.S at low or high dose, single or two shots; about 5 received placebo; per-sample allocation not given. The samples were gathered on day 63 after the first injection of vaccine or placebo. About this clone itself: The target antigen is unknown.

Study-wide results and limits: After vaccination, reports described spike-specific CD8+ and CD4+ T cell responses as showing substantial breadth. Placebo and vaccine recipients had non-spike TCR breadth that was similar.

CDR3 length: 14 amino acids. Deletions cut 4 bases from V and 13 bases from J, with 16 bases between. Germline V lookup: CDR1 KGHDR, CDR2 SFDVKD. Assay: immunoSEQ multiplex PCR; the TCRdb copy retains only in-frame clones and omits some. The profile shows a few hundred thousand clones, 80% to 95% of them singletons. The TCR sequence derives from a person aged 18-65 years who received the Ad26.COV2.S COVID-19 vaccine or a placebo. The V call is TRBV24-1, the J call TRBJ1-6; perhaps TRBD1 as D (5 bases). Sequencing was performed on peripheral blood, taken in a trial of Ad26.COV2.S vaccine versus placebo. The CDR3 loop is CATSEGTPGFPLHF. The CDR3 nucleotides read TGTGCCACCAGTGAAGGAACACCAGGGTTCCCCCTCCACTTT.